The text below deals with one T cell receptor (beta chain). The sample is drawn from a study of cytomegalovirus exposure and HLA in healthy donors. The primer mix had 60 Vbeta and 13 Jbeta primers. Data came from immunoSEQ multiplex PCR; TCRdb stores just in-frame clones and leaves some out. Of 100,000 to 150,000 clones listed, 74% are singletons. Germline assignment: CDR1 SGDLS and CDR2 YYNGEE. The V end lost 0 bases, the J end lost 5 bases, and 11 bases lay between the germline ends. This CDR3 is built from 14 residues. Sequencing was performed on PBMCs. The genes are TRBV9 and TRBJ2-5, with a weak D call TRBD2 (5 bases). The receptor was isolated from a woman aged 50 to 60 in good health and CMV-seropositive. CDR3 in amino acids: CASSVGGRWETQYF. CDR3 nucleotides: TGTGCCAGCAGCGTAGGTGGGAGATGGGAGACCCAGTACTTC.